This TCR beta chain emerged from a study of blood T cell repertoires in COVID-19 (TCRdb year 2020). About the investigation overall: The collaborator samples originated in the United States, Italy and Spain and spanned the acute and convalescent phases of COVID-19. The prospective study material was composed of cDNA or gDNA derived from T cells, B-cell-depleted T cells, or PBMCs. Deeply sampled blood TCRbeta repertoires from subjects exposed to, actively infected with, or recovered from COVID-19 were included in the dataset. The repertoires were made available in a free public database intended to serve as a resource for research on the immune response to SARS-CoV-2. Samples came from the ongoing ImmuneRACE study (first 160 participants) plus 1,254 subjects from 6 global collaborators. The sample metadata nearly always contained a de-identified subject ID, COVID-19 status, age in years and sex. Where available, HLA class I and class II types were taken from metadata supplied by the sample provider and were not determined by assay-based typing. Points the paper makes about the study in general: Clinical and demographic metadata were provided uncurated, with the amount varying by source and participant.

Details on this clone: What this receptor recognizes is not known. Base qualities are not at hand, and no much larger clone is one base apart.

Collaborating institutions collected whole blood in K2EDTA tubes following their own protocols. For TCRbeta analysis, collaborator samples were shipped as frozen whole blood, as isolated PBMCs, or as DNA extracted from either sample type. The immunoSEQ Assay, a bias-controlled multiplex PCR, was used to amplify TCRbeta CDR3 regions from genomic DNA. The study's own analysis went as follows. The number of nucleated cells in each sample was estimated by amplification of reference gene primers within the assay. To quantify the absolute abundance of each unique TCRbeta CDR3 rearrangement, sequence reads were collapsed and filtered. For each sample, productive Simpson clonality was calculated as the square root of Simpson's diversity index over productive rearrangements. TCRdb's version of the immuneACCESS table is confined to in-frame rearrangements and falls short of the full clone set. An unresolved V gene accounts for under half of the shortfall where checked; the remainder is of unknown origin. V, J and clone size were drawn from that table, and D and trimming were deduced from the DNA. The sample table contains roughly 180,000 clones; only one count was recorded for over 70% of them. The top ten constitute roughly 17% of the sample.

The germline V end is reduced by 4 bases and the J end by 4 bases; junction bases left unmatched: 9. Looking up the germline V gene (reference sequence) yields CDR1 MNHEY and CDR2 SMNVEV. The CDR3 holds 15 amino acids from the cysteine to the phenylalanine. The read is trimmed to its CDR3 DNA, 45 bases read in frame from base 1. Recombination connected TRBV27 to TRBJ2-5, with TRBD1 identical over 7 junction bases. Material for sequencing was peripheral blood. The sequence came from a man aged 60 to 75 with active or convalescent COVID-19. The nucleotide sequence reads TGTGCCAGCAGTTCTAAACAGGGGAGTCCAGAGACCCAGTACTTC. Translated, this is CASSSKQGSPETQYF.